The rows below give T cell receptor beta chains drawn from one sample of a study of T cell responses to AZD1222 COVID-19 vaccine. The table came from immunoSEQ multiplex PCR; TCRdb's copy has only in-frame clones and leaves some out. This sample has some 130,000 clones, with around nine tenths found just once. The source material was peripheral blood, sampled on day 0 of AZD1222 vaccination. These TCRs come from an adult in good health. Each CDR3 is given without its conserved first and last residue.

v_call	j_call	cdr3_aa
TRBV6-5	TRBJ2-2	ASSSPPAFLGGELF
TRBV5-8	TRBJ2-5	ASSLIRGAQY
TRBV27	TRBJ1-2	ASSSGQDYGYT
TRBV3-1/TRBV3-2	TRBJ2-1	ASSQGLKASGYHNEQF
TRBV18	TRBJ1-2	ASSNGIRAGLGYT
TRBV25-1	TRBJ2-7	ASSDRGGIYEQY
TRBV7-2	TRBJ2-3	ASTKGYTDTQY
TRBV30	TRBJ2-7	AWSPGRSPFPYEQY
TRBV6-5	TRBJ1-2	ASTKDRGGYGYT
TRBV27	TRBJ2-5	ASSGGMGGTQY
TRBV30	TRBJ2-5	AWSPLTGAETQY
TRBV9	TRBJ2-5	ASSVEGAGTQY
TRBV6-2/TRBV6-3	TRBJ1-2	ASSYLLYGYT
TRBV6-4	TRBJ2-2	ASSPNVRVGTGELF
TRBV3-1/TRBV3-2	TRBJ2-7	ASSQLALLAGGSYEQY
TRBV6-2/TRBV6-3	TRBJ1-2	ASSAPSNYGYT
TRBV10-2	TRBJ2-7	ASSVRLAAKEQY
TRBV6-2/TRBV6-3	TRBJ2-3	ASSYTDHTDTQY
TRBV2	TRBJ1-2	ARGQGNYGYT
TRBV27	TRBJ2-7	ASSSGGRREQY
TRBV6-6	TRBJ2-5	ASSLTSGIQETQY